Presented here are 25 T cell receptor beta chains from one specimen sequenced in a study of T cell repertoires in cytomegalovirus infection. MiXCR, run by TCRdb on the reads, gives a single entry per CDR3 protein. The sample records roughly 180,000 distinct CDR3 sequences, approximately 18% being singletons. The sequenced sample consisted of CD8+ T cells from PBMCs. The receptor set was obtained from a human donor in good health (CMV status not recorded). Some clones in this sample may be carry-over from other donors' samples.

This clonotype is a singleton in its sample. The V call is TRBV29-1, the J call TRBJ2-3; D call uncertain. Germline CDR1 SQVTM, CDR2 ANQGSEA. The CDR3 is 12 amino acids. The germline V and J ends were trimmed by 2 bases and 5 bases, with 8 bases remaining between them. The CDR3 sequence is CSVEPREDTQYF. CDR3 coding DNA: TGCAGCGTTGAACCCCGTGAAGATACGCAGTATTTT.

The rearrangement uses TRBV28 and TRBJ1-2, with D possibly being TRBD1 (5 bases). Germline lookup yields CDR1 MDHEN and CDR2 SYDVKM. Trimming left V 4 bases short and J 5 bases short, with 14 bases between. The CDR3 is 14 amino acids. DNA of the CDR3: TGTGCCAGCAGTTCACCAGGGACTCGATATGGCTACACCTTC. Amino acid sequence: CASSSPGTRYGYTF.

The chain combines TRBV23-1 with TRBJ2-3; D gene ambiguous. TRBV23-1 belongs to the ORF category, with a function that is uncertain. The CDR3 covers 14 residues. With 2 bases removed from V and 8 bases from J, the gap between germline ends came to 14 bases. DNA for the CDR3: TGCGCCAGCAGTCAACCATGGTCGGGCGCTACGCAGTATTTT. This codes for CASSQPWSGATQYF.

This clonotype was seen only a few times. This sequence joins TRBV7-9 and TRBJ1-5; weak D call: TRBD1 (6 bases). The V and J ends lost 3 bases and 5 bases respectively, with 17 bases between them. The CDR3 is made up of 16 amino acids. Germline V lookup: CDR1 SEHNR, CDR2 FQNEAQ (reference sequence). The DNA of the CDR3 is TGTGCCAGCAGCTTTTCCTCCAGGGGATTCGATCAGCCCCAGCATTTT. As protein: CASSFSSRGFDQPQHF.

This clonotype was counted between two and nine times. The V and J genes are TRBV28 and TRBJ1-5, with unresolved D. Germline V gene sequence: CDR1 MDHEN, CDR2 SYDVKM. Trimming left V 10 bases short and J 0 bases short, with 7 bases between. The CDR3 runs to 12 residues. CDR3 bases: TGTGCCACCCAAGATAGCAATCAGCCCCAGCATTTT. This sequence encodes CATQDSNQPQHF.

This clonotype was detected only a few times. The V gene is TRBV30, the J gene TRBJ2-5; D uncertain. Deletions cut 3 bases from V and 1 base from J, with 6 bases between. Looked up from germline, CDR1 is GTSNPN and CDR2 is SVGIG (reference sequence). This CDR3 comprises 12 residues. DNA for the CDR3: TGTGCCTGGAGACGGCTCCAAGAGACCCAGTACTTC. Amino acid sequence: CAWRRLQETQYF.

V gene TRBV6-2 or TRBV6-3 combines with J gene TRBJ2-3; no reliable D call. Germline V lookup: CDR1 MNHEY, CDR2 SVGEGT. V lost 0 bases and J lost 3, with 10 bases in between. This CDR3 spans 15 amino acids. The CDR3 spells CASSYSTAVTDTQYF. CDR3 DNA: TGTGCCAGCAGTTACTCGACGGCCGTTACAGATACGCAGTATTTT.

The chain recombines TRBV7-6 with TRBJ2-3, with 10 nucleotides matching TRBD2. This CDR3 spans 16 amino acids. Germline CDR1 reads SGHVS; CDR2 reads FNYEAQ. Trimming at V came to 5 bases and at J to 2 bases, leaving 7 bases not matched to a gene. The CDR3 is CASSPRGLANTDTQYF. The CDR3, as DNA: TGTGCCAGCAGCCCCCGGGGACTAGCGAACACAGATACGCAGTATTTT.

Only a few counts were recorded for this clonotype. This chain uses TRBV6-2 or TRBV6-3 with TRBJ2-1; no clear D. The CDR3 spans 12 residues. CDR1 and CDR2 (germline): MNHEY, SVGEGT. With 1 base removed from V and 10 bases from J, the gap between germline ends came to 8 bases. The CDR3 bases are TGTGCCAGCAGTTACTTTGGAGCGGAGCAGTTCTTC. As protein: CASSYFGAEQFF.

The rearrangement joins TRBV5-6 to TRBJ2-4; D call uncertain. The CDR3 consists of 15 residues. V lost 2 bases and J 0 bases, leaving 9 bases between the germline ends. The V gene's germline CDR1 is SGHDT and CDR2 YYEEEE. The DNA for the CDR3 is TGTGCCAGCAGCTTTGTGGCTGTAGCCAAAAACATTCAGTACTTC. The encoded protein is CASSFVAVAKNIQYF.

This clonotype has at least ten counts. V usage is TRBV28 and J usage is TRBJ2-7, with D perhaps TRBD2 (6 bases). Deletions cut 5 bases from V and 0 bases from J, with 20 bases between. The CDR3 is 17 residues long. CDR1 and CDR2 (germline): MDHEN, SYDVKM. CDR3 DNA sequence: TGTGCCAGCAGTACAAACTTGATAGGCGGGGTCTCCTACGAGCAGTACTTC. Encoded protein: CASSTNLIGGVSYEQYF.

The V and J genes are TRBV11-1 and TRBJ2-5; no reliable D call. Trimming took off 8 bases at V and 5 bases at J, with 9 bases between the two ends. The germline V gene has CDR1 SGHAT and CDR2 FQDESV (reference sequence). CDR3 size: 11 residues. CDR3 amino acids: CASGHAETQYF. Here the CDR3 DNA reads TGTGCCAGCGGCCATGCTGAGACCCAGTACTTC.

This clonotype was seen a few times. The chain employs TRBV5-6 and TRBJ2-3; D is possibly TRBD2 (6 bases). V shed 3 bases and J shed 1 base, with 6 bases lying between them. This CDR3 has 13 residues. CDR1 and CDR2 (germline): SGHDT, YYEEEE. CDR3 in amino acids: CASSWEGTDTQYF. CDR3 bases: TGTGCCAGCAGCTGGGAGGGCACAGATACGCAGTATTTT.

This clonotype was observed a single time. This chain links TRBV20-1 with TRBJ2-3; D remains ambiguous. Germline V gene data show CDR1 as DFQATT and CDR2 as SNEGSKA (reference sequence). The CDR3 spans 15 residues. Trimming removed 2 bases at V and 0 bases at J, with 12 bases between. The CDR3 protein is CSARPRLTSTDTQYF. The CDR3 region has the DNA TGCAGTGCTAGACCCAGACTGACTAGCACAGATACGCAGTATTTT.

The chain is built from TRBV25-1 and TRBJ1-6; D unclear. The V gene's germline CDR1 is MGHDK and CDR2 SYGVNS. Trimming pared 3 bases from V and 8 bases from J, leaving 5 bases between. The length of the CDR3 is 12 residues. In DNA, the CDR3 is TGTGCCAGCAGTGACCGCTATTCACCCCTCCACTTT. Translation gives CASSDRYSPLHF.

Here the CDR3 reads CASSPGTGRYNEQFF. The DNA of the CDR3 is TGCGCCAGCAGCCCAGGAACAGGGAGGTACAATGAGCAGTTCTTC. The chain links TRBV4-3 to TRBJ2-1; D possibly matches TRBD1 or TRBD2 (6 bases each). Germline CDR1 is LGHNA and CDR2 is YSLEER. Trimming removed 4 bases at V and 4 bases at J, with 14 bases between. The CDR3 is 15 residues long.

The chain is built from TRBV6-5 and TRBJ1-2, with TRBD1 matching over 10 bases. The CDR3 loop spans 15 amino acids. Unmatched junction bases numbered 5, after V lost 2 bases and J lost 5 bases. The germline V gene has CDR1 MNHEY and CDR2 SVGAGI. Written as DNA, the CDR3 is TGTGCCAGCAGTTACCCGGGACAGGGGTTTTATGGCTACACCTTC. Its protein product is CASSYPGQGFYGYTF.

This clonotype was counted between two and nine times. The gene calls are TRBV5-6 and TRBJ1-5; a weak D match, TRBD1 (6 bases). The CDR3 runs to 14 residues. Per germline, CDR1 SGHDT and CDR2 YYEEEE. Trimming took off 4 bases at V and 0 bases at J, with 8 bases between the two ends. DNA of the CDR3: TGTGCCAGCAGCCCAGGGGTTAGCAATCAGCCCCAGCATTTT. It is translated as CASSPGVSNQPQHF.

The J gene is TRBJ2-5, the V gene TRBV7-4, with D possibly matching TRBD1 (5 bases). Per the germline V gene, CDR1 is SGHVT and CDR2 is SQSDAQ. V gave up 0 bases and J gave up 5 bases, with 10 bases separating them. CDR3 length equals 14 residues. The DNA for the CDR3 is TGTGCCAGCAGCTTAGCAGGGGTGATTGAGACCCAGTACTTC. Translation gives CASSLAGVIETQYF.

This clonotype was seen only a few times. This chain connects TRBV14 to TRBJ2-1, with 7 nucleotides matching TRBD1. V lost 4 bases to trimming and J lost 0 bases; unmatched junction nucleotides: 15. Germline lookup yields CDR1 SGHDN and CDR2 FVKESK. The CDR3 is 19 amino acids. CDR3 sequence: CASSPFGQVTVSSYNEQFF. The CDR3, as DNA: TGTGCCAGCAGCCCATTCGGACAGGTCACGGTTAGCTCCTACAATGAGCAGTTCTTC.

This clonotype was detected a few times. The J gene is TRBJ2-7, the V gene TRBV7-2; 11 nucleotides match TRBD2. The ends lost 2 bases at V and 1 base at J; junction bases unmatched: 7. Germline V gene sequence: CDR1 SGHTA, CDR2 FQGNSA. This CDR3 spans 17 amino acids. The CDR3 sequence: CASSLWLAGGDSYEQYF. The DNA for the CDR3 is TGTGCCAGCAGCTTATGGCTAGCGGGGGGCGATTCCTACGAGCAGTACTTC.

This clonotype was seen a few times. CDR3 protein: CASSSRTLASTDTQYF. The CDR3 bases are TGTGCCAGCAGTTCCCGGACTCTCGCTAGCACAGATACGCAGTATTTT. The chain uses TRBV28 and TRBJ2-3; maybe TRBD2 (5 bases). V lost 4 bases and J lost 0, with 14 bases in between. This CDR3 comprises 16 residues. Germline values: CDR1 MDHEN, CDR2 SYDVKM.

This clonotype appeared a few times. The V call is TRBV15, the J call TRBJ2-7; D remains unclear. Per germline, CDR1 LNHNV and CDR2 YYDKDF (reference sequence). V was trimmed by 4 bases and J by 3 bases, leaving 7 bases between them. This CDR3 spans 12 amino acids. DNA for the CDR3: TGTGCCACCAGCAAACTGGGCTACGAGCAGTACTTC. Amino acids: CATSKLGYEQYF.

The rearrangement uses TRBV12-3 or TRBV12-4 and TRBJ1-1, with unresolved D. Trimming stripped 0 bases from V and 3 bases from J, with 11 bases between. The CDR3 covers 15 residues. The CDR3 DNA reads TGTGCCAGCAGTTTAGCAACAACGGTCTACACTGAAGCTTTCTTT. Translated: CASSLATTVYTEAFF.

There are a few counts of this clonotype. The chain links TRBV7-2 to TRBJ2-6, with D unresolved. Trimming stripped 2 bases from V and 6 bases from J, with 5 bases between. This CDR3 has 13 amino acids. Germline V CDR1 and CDR2: SGHTA, FQGNSA. CDR3 bases: TGTGCCAGCAGCTTATTTGAGGCCAACGTCCTGACTTTC. This gives the protein CASSLFEANVLTF.